This is a list of T cell receptor beta chains from one sample in a study of blood T cell repertoires in COVID-19. TCRdb's copy holds only in-frame clones and misses some; the assay was immunoSEQ multiplex PCR. Among approximately 290,000 clones, more than 85% were seen once, and the ten largest hold under 0.95%. Specimen: peripheral blood. The receptors were gathered from a man aged 30-40 years with acute or convalescent COVID-19. CDR3s include the opening cysteine and the closing phenylalanine or tryptophan. The order of the fields is CDR3 protein, CDR3 DNA, clone size, J gene, D gene, V gene. D genes are given only for firm matches. Some rows mark clone size as missing; the rest say once, few, many or name a class of expanded clone.

CDR3: CASSFYRGPPYEQYF
DNA: TGTGCCAGCAGTTTTTACAGGGGACCTCCCTACGAGCAGTACTTC
size: .
J: TRBJ2-7
D: TRBD1
V: TRBV27

CDR3: CASSFRTATNEKLFF
DNA: TGTGCCAGCAGTTTCCGGACAGCAACTAATGAAAAACTGTTTTTT
size: .
J: TRBJ1-4
D: .
V: TRBV27

CDR3: CASSPGGFRDRNAEAFF
DNA: TGCGCCAGCAGCCCAGGAGGATTCCGGGACAGGAATGCTGAAGCTTTCTTT
size: .
J: TRBJ1-1
D: TRBD1
V: TRBV5-1

CDR3: CASSRWPTGELFF
DNA: TGTGCCAGCTCTAGGTGGCCGACCGGGGAGCTGTTTTTT
size: .
J: TRBJ2-2
D: .
V: TRBV6-4

CDR3: CASSYNGGLDEQFF
DNA: TGTGCCAGTAGCTATAATGGAGGGCTGGATGAGCAGTTCTTC
size: .
J: TRBJ2-1
D: .
V: TRBV19

CDR3: CASSPDRLNTEAFF
DNA: TGTGCCAGCTCACCAGACAGATTGAACACTGAAGCTTTCTTT
size: .
J: TRBJ1-1
D: .
V: TRBV18

CDR3: CASSLGTGGAQETQYF
DNA: TGCGCCAGCAGCCTGGGGACAGGGGGCGCGCAGGAGACCCAGTACTTC
size: .
J: TRBJ2-5
D: TRBD1
V: TRBV5-1

CDR3: CASSSGLAGGNYNEQFF
DNA: TGTGCCAGCAGCTCGGGACTAGCGGGGGGAAACTACAATGAGCAGTTCTTC
size: .
J: TRBJ2-1
D: TRBD2
V: TRBV5-6

CDR3: CASSGGQVTDTQYF
DNA: TGCGCCAGCAGCGGGGGACAGGTCACAGATACGCAGTATTTT
size: .
J: TRBJ2-3
D: TRBD1
V: TRBV5-1

CDR3: CASGTPGFNTDTQYF
DNA: TGTGCCAGCGGGACTCCTGGTTTTAACACAGATACGCAGTATTTT
size: .
J: TRBJ2-3
D: .
V: TRBV11-2

CDR3: CASSQPGQSLTSTDTQYF
DNA: TGTGCCAGCAGCCAACCGGGACAGAGCTTAACTAGCACAGATACGCAGTATTTT
size: once
J: TRBJ2-3
D: TRBD1
V: TRBV3-1/TRBV3-2

CDR3: CASSDIVWAGTQYF
DNA: TGTGCCAGCAGTGATATAGTTTGGGCTGGCACGCAGTATTTT
size: few
J: TRBJ2-3
D: .
V: TRBV6-4

CDR3: CASSLTGGYNEQFF
DNA: TGTGCCAGTAGTTTAACAGGGGGGTACAATGAGCAGTTCTTC
size: once
J: TRBJ2-1
D: TRBD1
V: TRBV19

CDR3: CASSWVPGQGGNEQFF
DNA: TGTGCCAGCAGCTGGGTACCGGGACAGGGTGGCAATGAGCAGTTCTTC
size: once
J: TRBJ2-1
D: TRBD1
V: TRBV11-2

CDR3: CASRRLKDGRNSPLHF
DNA: TGTGCCAGCAGACGGCTGAAGGACGGGAGGAATTCACCCCTCCACTTT
size: .
J: TRBJ1-6
D: .
V: TRBV11-2

CDR3: CASSPGTGGGYGYTF
DNA: TGCGCCAGCAGCCCTGGGACAGGGGGGGGCTATGGCTACACCTTC
size: .
J: TRBJ1-2
D: TRBD1
V: TRBV5-1

CDR3: CASSPDRWGYTF
DNA: TGTGCCAGCAGTCCCGACAGATGGGGCTACACCTTC
size: .
J: TRBJ1-2
D: .
V: TRBV12-3/TRBV12-4

CDR3: CSVETGEANYGYTF
DNA: TGCAGCGTTGAAACTGGGGAGGCTAACTATGGCTACACCTTC
size: .
J: TRBJ1-2
D: .
V: TRBV29-1

CDR3: CASSLQTGNTEAFF
DNA: TGTGCCAGCAGCTTACAGACAGGTAACACTGAAGCTTTCTTT
size: .
J: TRBJ1-1
D: .
V: TRBV5-6

CDR3: CASLQTGSPNEKLFF
DNA: TGCGCCAGTCTTCAGACGGGTTCCCCTAATGAAAAACTGTTTTTT
size: .
J: TRBJ1-4
D: .
V: TRBV5-1

CDR3: CASQRDDSTEAFF
DNA: TGCGCCAGCCAGCGGGATGATTCCACTGAAGCTTTCTTT
size: .
J: TRBJ1-1
D: .
V: TRBV10-1

CDR3: CASSAPMVGYTF
DNA: TGTGCCAGCAGCGCCCCTATGGTCGGCTACACCTTC
size: .
J: TRBJ1-2
D: .
V: TRBV6-6

CDR3: CASSESRGLAEQETQYF
DNA: TGCGCCAGCAGTGAGTCGCGGGGACTAGCGGAACAAGAGACCCAGTACTTC
size: once
J: TRBJ2-5
D: TRBD2
V: TRBV10-1

CDR3: CASSLDRTSGMNEQYF
DNA: TGTGCCAGCAGCTTAGACAGGACGAGCGGGATGAACGAGCAGTACTTC
size: few
J: TRBJ2-7
D: TRBD2
V: TRBV11-2